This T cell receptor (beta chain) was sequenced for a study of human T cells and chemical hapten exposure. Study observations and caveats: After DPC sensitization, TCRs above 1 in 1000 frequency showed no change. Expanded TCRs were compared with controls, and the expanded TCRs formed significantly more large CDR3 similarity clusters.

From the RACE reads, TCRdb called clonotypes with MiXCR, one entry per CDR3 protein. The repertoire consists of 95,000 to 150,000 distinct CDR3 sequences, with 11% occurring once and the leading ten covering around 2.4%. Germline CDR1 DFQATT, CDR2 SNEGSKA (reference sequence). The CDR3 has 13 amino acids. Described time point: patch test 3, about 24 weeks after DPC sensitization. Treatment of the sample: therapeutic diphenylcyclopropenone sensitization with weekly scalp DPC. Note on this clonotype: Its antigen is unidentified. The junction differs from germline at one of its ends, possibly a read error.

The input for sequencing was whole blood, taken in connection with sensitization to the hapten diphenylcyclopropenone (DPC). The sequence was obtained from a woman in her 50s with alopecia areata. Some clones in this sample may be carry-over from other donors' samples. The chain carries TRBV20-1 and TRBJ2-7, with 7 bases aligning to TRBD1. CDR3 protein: CSARDSSSDEQYF. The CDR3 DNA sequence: TGCAGTGCTCGGGACAGCAGCTCCGACGAGCAGTACTTC.